The entry below describes one TCR beta chain. Its antigen is undetermined. From germline, CDR1 is SGHTS and CDR2 YDEGEE. Trimming left V 3 bases short and J 6 bases short, with 19 bases between. CDR3 length: 16 amino acids. This sample was taken from a study of T cell responses to AZD1222 COVID-19 vaccine. Study results and caveats: The study sampled repertoires only after the peak T cell response. After two AZD1222 doses, spike-specific TCR breadth and depth rose versus day 0. Seropositive AZD1222 recipients at baseline numbered only 6 or 7. Nearly half of spike-specific TCRs reportedly target variant regions that are unmutated in the B.1.351 and B.1.1.7 variants.

TCRdb's table, derived via immunoSEQ multiplex PCR, lists solely in-frame clones and lacks some. The sample contains approximately 130,000 clones, roughly 92% of which appear only once. The V and J genes are TRBV5-8 and TRBJ1-5, with D unclear. The sequence was collected from an adult in good health. Sample: peripheral blood, taken on day 0 of AZD1222 vaccination. The CDR3 coding sequence is TGTGCCAGCAGCTCAATATGGCTCCTCGGAGGTCAGCCCCAGCATTTT. Translating gives CASSSIWLLGGQPQHF.